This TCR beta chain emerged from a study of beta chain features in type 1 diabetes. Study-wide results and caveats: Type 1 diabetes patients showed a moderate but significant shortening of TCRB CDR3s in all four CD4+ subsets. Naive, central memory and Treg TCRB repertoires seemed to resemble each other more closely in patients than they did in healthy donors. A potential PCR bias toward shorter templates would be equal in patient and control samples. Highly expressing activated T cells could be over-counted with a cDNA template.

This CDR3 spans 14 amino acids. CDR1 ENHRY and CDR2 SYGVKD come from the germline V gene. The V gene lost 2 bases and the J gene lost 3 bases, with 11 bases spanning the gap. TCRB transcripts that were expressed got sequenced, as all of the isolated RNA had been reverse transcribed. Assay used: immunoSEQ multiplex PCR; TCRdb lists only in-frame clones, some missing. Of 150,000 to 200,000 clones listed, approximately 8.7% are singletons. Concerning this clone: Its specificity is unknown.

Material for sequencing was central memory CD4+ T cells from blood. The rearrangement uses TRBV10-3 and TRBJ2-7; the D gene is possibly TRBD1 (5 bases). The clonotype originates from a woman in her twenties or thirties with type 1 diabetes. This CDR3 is CAISERGSLYEQYF. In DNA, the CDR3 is TGTGCCATCAGTGAGAGGGGTAGTCTCTACGAGCAGTACTTC.